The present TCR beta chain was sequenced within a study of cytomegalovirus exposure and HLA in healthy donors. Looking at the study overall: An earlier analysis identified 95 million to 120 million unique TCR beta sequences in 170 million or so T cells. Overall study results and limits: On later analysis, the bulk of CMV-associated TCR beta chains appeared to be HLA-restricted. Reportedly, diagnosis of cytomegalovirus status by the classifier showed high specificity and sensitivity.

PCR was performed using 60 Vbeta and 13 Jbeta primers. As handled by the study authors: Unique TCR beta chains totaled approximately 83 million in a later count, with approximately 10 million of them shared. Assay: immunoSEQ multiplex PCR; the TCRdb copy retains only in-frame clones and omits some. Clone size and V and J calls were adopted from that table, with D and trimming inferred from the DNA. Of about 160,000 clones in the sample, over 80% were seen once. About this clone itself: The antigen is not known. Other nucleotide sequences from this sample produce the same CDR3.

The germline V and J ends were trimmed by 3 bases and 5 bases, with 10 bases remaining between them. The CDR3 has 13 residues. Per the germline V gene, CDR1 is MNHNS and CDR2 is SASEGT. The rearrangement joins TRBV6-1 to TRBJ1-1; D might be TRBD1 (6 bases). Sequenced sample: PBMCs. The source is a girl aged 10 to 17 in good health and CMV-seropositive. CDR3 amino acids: CASSDRGRTEAFF. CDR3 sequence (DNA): TGTGCCAGCAGTGACAGGGGCAGGACTGAAGCTTTCTTT.